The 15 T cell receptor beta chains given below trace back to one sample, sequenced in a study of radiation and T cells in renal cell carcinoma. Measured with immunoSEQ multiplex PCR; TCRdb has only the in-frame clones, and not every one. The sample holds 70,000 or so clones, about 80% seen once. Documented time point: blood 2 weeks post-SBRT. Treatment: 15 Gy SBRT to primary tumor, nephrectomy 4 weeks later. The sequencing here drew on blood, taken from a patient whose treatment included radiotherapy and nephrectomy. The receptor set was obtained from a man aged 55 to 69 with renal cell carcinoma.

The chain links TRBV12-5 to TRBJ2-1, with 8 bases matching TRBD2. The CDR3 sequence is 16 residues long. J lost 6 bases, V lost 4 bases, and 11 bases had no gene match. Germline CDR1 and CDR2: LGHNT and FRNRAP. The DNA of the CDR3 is TGTGCTAGTGGTTGGACCGGGACTAGTTTATTCAATGAGCAGTTCTTC. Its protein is CASGWTGTSLFNEQFF.

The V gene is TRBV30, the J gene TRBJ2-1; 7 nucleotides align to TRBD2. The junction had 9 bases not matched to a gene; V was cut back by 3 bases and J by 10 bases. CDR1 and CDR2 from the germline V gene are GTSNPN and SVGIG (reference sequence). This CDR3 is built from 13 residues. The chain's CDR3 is CAWRTSGAREQFF. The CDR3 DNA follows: TGTGCCTGGAGAACCAGCGGGGCCAGGGAGCAGTTCTTC.

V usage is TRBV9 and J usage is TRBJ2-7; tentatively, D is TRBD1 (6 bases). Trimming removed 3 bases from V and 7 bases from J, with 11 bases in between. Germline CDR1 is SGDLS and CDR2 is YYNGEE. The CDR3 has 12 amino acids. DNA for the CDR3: TGTGCCAGCAGCGGGGACACATGGGAGCAGTACTTC. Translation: CASSGDTWEQYF.

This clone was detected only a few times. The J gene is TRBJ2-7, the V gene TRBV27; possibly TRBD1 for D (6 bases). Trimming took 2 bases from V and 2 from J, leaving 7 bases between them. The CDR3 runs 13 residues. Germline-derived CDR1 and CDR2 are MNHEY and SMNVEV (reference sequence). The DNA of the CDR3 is TGTGCCAGCAGTTTAACAGGGCCCTACGAGCAGTACTTC. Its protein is CASSLTGPYEQYF.

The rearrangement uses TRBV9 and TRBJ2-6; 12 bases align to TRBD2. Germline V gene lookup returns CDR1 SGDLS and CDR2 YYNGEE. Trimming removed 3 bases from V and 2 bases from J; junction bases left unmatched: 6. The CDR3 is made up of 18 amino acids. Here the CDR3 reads CASSETSGRIAGANVLTF. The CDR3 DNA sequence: TGTGCCAGCAGCGAGACTAGCGGGAGAATAGCTGGGGCCAACGTCCTGACTTTC.

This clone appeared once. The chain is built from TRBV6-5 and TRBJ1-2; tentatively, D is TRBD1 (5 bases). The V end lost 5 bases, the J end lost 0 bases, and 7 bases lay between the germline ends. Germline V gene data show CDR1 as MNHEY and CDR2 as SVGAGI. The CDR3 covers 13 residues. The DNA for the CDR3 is TGTGCCAGCAGTAGGGGTGCTAACTATGGCTACACCTTC. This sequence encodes CASSRGANYGYTF.

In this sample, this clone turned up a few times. The CDR3 DNA reads as TGTGCCAGCAGTTTAGTGGGGACAGGGGGCGCCCCCGGAGAAAAACTGTTTTTT. Amino acid sequence: CASSLVGTGGAPGEKLFF. This chain links TRBV27 with TRBJ1-4, with TRBD1 identical over 12 bases. Germline lookup yields CDR1 MNHEY and CDR2 SMNVEV (reference sequence). This CDR3 is built from 18 residues. The V segment lost 2 bases and the J segment 8 bases; nucleotides outside the gene matches: 12.

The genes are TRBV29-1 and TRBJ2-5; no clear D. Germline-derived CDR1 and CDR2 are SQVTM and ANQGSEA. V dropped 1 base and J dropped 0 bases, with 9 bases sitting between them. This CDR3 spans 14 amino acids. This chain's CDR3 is CSVEGRPYQETQYF. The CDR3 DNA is TGCAGCGTTGAAGGCCGTCCGTACCAAGAGACCCAGTACTTC.

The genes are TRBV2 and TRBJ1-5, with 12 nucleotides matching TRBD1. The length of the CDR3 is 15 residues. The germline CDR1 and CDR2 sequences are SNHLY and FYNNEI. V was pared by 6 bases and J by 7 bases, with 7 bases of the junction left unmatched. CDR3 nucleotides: TGTGCCAGCAGGTGGGACAGGGGGCAGGGACAGCCCCAGCATTTT. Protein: CASRWDRGQGQPQHF.

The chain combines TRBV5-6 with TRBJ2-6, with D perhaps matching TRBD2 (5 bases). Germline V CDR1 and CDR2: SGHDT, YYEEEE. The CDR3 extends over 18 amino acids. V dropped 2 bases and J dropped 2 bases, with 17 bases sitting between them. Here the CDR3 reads CASSFPPVVGAGANVLTF. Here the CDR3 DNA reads TGTGCCAGCAGCTTTCCCCCCGTTGTGGGAGCTGGGGCCAACGTCCTGACTTTC.

CDR3 nucleotides: TGTGCCAGCAGCTTAGATGTTTCTAACTATGGCTACACCTTC. It yields the protein CASSLDVSNYGYTF. The chain couples TRBV7-2 to TRBJ1-2; D remains unclear. Germline CDR1 is SGHTA and CDR2 is FQGNSA. V was trimmed by 1 base and J by 0 bases, leaving 6 bases between them. The CDR3 totals 14 residues. Full variable domain (rest looked up from reference TRBV7-2 and TRBJ1-2): GAGVSQSPSNKVTEKGKDVELRCDPISGHTALYWYRQSLGQGLEFLIYFQGNSAPDKSGLPSDRFSAERTGGSVSTLTIQRTQQEDSAVYLCASSLDVSNYGYTFGSGTRLTVV.

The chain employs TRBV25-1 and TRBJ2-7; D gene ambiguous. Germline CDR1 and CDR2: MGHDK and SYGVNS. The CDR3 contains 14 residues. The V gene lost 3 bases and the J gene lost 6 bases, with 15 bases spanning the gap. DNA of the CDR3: TGTGCCAGCAGTGATACCGGTGGACCCTCCGAGCAGTACTTC. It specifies CASSDTGGPSEQYF.

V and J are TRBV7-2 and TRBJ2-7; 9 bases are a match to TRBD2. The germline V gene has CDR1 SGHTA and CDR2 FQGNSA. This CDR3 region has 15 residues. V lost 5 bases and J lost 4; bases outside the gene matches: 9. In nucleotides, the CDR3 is TGTGCCAGCAGCCCCGGACTAGCGACTACTTACGAGCAGTACTTC. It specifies CASSPGLATTYEQYF.

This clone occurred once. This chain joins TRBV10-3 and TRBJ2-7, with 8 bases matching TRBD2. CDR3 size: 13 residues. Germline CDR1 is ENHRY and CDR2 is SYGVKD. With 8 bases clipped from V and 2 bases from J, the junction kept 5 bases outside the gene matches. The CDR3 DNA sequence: TGTGCCATCGGGTCGGGAGGGCCCTACGAGCAGTACTTC. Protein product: CAIGSGGPYEQYF.

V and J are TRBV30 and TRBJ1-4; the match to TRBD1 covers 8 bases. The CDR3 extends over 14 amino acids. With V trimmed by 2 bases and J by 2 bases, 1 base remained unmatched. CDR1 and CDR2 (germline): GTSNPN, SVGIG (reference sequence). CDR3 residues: CAWSTGGTNEKLFF. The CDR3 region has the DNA TGTGCCTGGAGTACAGGGGGTACTAATGAAAAACTGTTTTTT.